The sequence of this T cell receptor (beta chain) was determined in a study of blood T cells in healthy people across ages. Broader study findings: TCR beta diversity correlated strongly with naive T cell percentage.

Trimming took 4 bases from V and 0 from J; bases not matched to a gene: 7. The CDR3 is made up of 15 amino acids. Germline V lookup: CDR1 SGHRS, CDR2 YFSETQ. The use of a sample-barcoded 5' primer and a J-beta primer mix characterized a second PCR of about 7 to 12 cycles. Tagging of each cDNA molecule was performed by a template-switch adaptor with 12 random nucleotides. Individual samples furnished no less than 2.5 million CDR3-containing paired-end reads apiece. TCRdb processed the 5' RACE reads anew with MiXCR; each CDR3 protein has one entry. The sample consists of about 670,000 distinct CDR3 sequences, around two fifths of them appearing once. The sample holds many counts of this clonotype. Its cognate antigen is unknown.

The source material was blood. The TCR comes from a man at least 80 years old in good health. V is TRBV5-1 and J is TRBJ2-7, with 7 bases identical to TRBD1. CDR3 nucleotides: TGCGCCAGCAGCCAACAGGGGATTTTCTCCTACGAGCAGTACTTC. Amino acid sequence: CASSQQGIFSYEQYF.